This paragraph reports one T cell receptor (beta chain). What it recognizes is unknown. The V gene's germline CDR1 is GTSNPN and CDR2 SVGIG (reference sequence). This CDR3 is built from 14 residues. V was trimmed by 2 bases and J by 5 bases, leaving 12 bases between them. The source of the sample is a study of radiotherapy plus CTLA-4 blockade in lung cancer. Across the whole study: There were objective responses in 18% of patients, and around 30% had disease control. Points from the study as a whole: Response was reportedly best predicted by early blood T cell clone dynamics, with interferon-beta. Once radiotherapy plus ipilimumab had been given, TCR clones derived from tumor expanded in blood.

Lung cancer patients with chemo-refractory metastatic non-small-cell disease were given focal radiation plus CTLA-4 blockade with ipilimumab. Repertoires were generated with immunoSEQ multiplex PCR, while TCRdb's copy carries only in-frame clones and drops some. The top ten clones hold around 3% of a sample with about 97,000 clones, 65% to 75% of them seen once. This rearrangement joins TRBV30 to TRBJ1-4, with D perhaps TRBD1 (5 bases). This receptor was obtained from a human donor with non-small cell lung cancer who had a partial response to radiotherapy plus ipilimumab. Some clones in this sample may be carry-over from other donors' samples. Sequencing used peripheral blood, obtained from a patient treated with radiotherapy plus ipilimumab. The CDR3 region has the DNA TGTGCCTGGAGTAGAAACAGGACAAATGAAAAACTGTTTTTT. It is translated as CAWSRNRTNEKLFF. The full variable domain, with the rest looked up from reference TRBV30 and TRBJ1-4, is SQTIHQWPATLVQPVGSPLSLECTVEGTSNPNLYWYRQAAGRGLQLLFYSVGIGQISSEVPQNLSASRPQDRQFILSSKKLLLSDSGFYLCAWSRNRTNEKLFFGSGTQLSVL.